This is a list of T cell receptor beta chains from one sample in a study of T cells in Graves' hyperthyroidism and ophthalmopathy. TCRdb re-analysed the multiplex PCR reads in MiXCR, keeping a single row per CDR3 protein. Here the sample spans around 700,000 distinct CDR3 sequences, under 20% being singletons. Sample: blood. These receptors were collected from a woman in her forties or fifties with Graves' hyperthyroidism that later progressed to Graves' ophthalmopathy. The CDR3 runs from the conserved cysteine through the conserved F or W. D genes are given only for firm matches. Expanded clones are given a class, and other clones once, few, many or no size at all.

size	V	D	J	CDR3	DNA
many	TRBV9	TRBD2	TRBJ2-1	CASSVLAGDNEQFF	TGTGCCAGCAGCGTACTAGCGGGGGACAATGAGCAGTTCTTC
many	TRBV6-1	.	TRBJ2-7	CASRTGDRLYEQYF	TGTGCCAGCAGAACGGGGGACCGCCTCTACGAGCAGTACTTC
.	TRBV15	TRBD2	TRBJ2-1	CATWLAGGPYEQFF	TGTGCCACATGGCTAGCGGGGGGGCCGTATGAGCAGTTCTTC
.	TRBV4-1	.	TRBJ1-6	CASSRDVPGEERPLHF	TGCGCCAGCAGCCGAGATGTTCCTGGGGAGGAGAGACCCCTCCACTTT
.	TRBV19	.	TRBJ1-3	CASSIEGLVSGNTIYF	TGTGCCAGTAGTATTGAAGGTCTGGTCTCTGGAAACACCATATATTTT
few	TRBV20-1	.	TRBJ1-2	CSARERGNNGYTF	TGCAGTGCTAGAGAGCGGGGAAATAATGGCTACACCTTC
many	TRBV20-1	.	TRBJ2-5	CSARRGDNQGTQYF	TGCAGTGCAAGGAGAGGGGATAACCAAGGGACCCAGTACTTC
many	TRBV12-3/TRBV12-4	TRBD1	TRBJ2-2	CASSNDRGNTGELFF	TGTGCCAGCAGTAACGACAGGGGAAACACCGGGGAGCTGTTTTTT
.	TRBV30	.	TRBJ1-1	CAWSVTAPWVAFF	TGTGCCTGGAGTGTAACAGCCCCCTGGGTAGCTTTCTTT
many	TRBV7-3	.	TRBJ2-5	CASRSMRTYQETQYF	TGTGCCAGCAGGTCAATGCGGACCTACCAAGAGACCCAGTACTTC
many	TRBV11-2	.	TRBJ2-7	CASSYAWDEQYF	TGTGCCAGCAGCTACGCGTGGGACGAGCAGTACTTC
many	TRBV2	.	TRBJ2-7	CASSPGPGLIYEQYF	TGTGCCAGCAGTCCCGGCCCGGGTCTTATCTACGAGCAGTACTTC
many	TRBV3-1	.	TRBJ2-5	CASSLGGRMLETQYF	TGTGCCAGCAGCCTCGGGGGAAGGATGCTCGAGACCCAGTACTTC
.	TRBV5-4	.	TRBJ2-3	CASSPLGGASDTQYF	TGTGCCAGCAGCCCCCTCGGCGGGGCCTCAGATACGCAGTATTTT
.	TRBV14	.	TRBJ1-2	CASSQAWLGYGYTF	TGTGCCAGCAGCCAAGCGTGGTTAGGGTATGGCTACACCTTC
few	TRBV6-4	.	TRBJ1-2	CASSRDGRYGYTF	TGTGCCAGCAGCCGGGACGGCAGGTACGGCTACACCTTC
few	TRBV4-1	TRBD1	TRBJ1-6	CASSQGPGQGRSNSPLHF	TGCGCCAGCAGCCAAGGACCGGGACAGGGGCGCAGTAATTCACCCCTCCACTTT
many	TRBV7-9	TRBD1	TRBJ1-1	CASSPLRGTVNTEAFF	TGTGCCAGCAGCCCACTCAGGGGGACGGTCAACACTGAAGCTTTCTTT
.	TRBV27	.	TRBJ2-3	CASSRSRGRDTQYF	TGTGCCAGCAGCCGTTCAAGGGGAAGAGATACGCAGTATTTT
many	TRBV6-1	TRBD1	TRBJ1-1	CASRRQGGGTEAFF	TGTGCCAGCAGAAGACAGGGCGGGGGCACTGAAGCTTTCTTT
many	TRBV6-6	.	TRBJ1-1	CASSYALGGTEAFF	TGTGCCAGCAGTTACGCCCTCGGCGGCACTGAAGCTTTCTTT
.	TRBV12-3/TRBV12-4	TRBD1	TRBJ2-3	CASSPTTGPTDTQYF	TGTGCCAGCAGTCCCACGACAGGGCCCACAGATACGCAGTATTTT
few	TRBV5-6	TRBD1	TRBJ2-5	CASSFDRDETQYF	TGTGCCAGCAGCTTCGACAGGGACGAGACCCAGTACTTC
many	TRBV11-2	TRBD2	TRBJ2-3	CASSLEGSGGLSTDTQYF	TGTGCCAGCAGCTTAGAGGGTAGCGGGGGCCTCAGCACAGATACGCAGTATTTT
.	TRBV3-1	TRBD2	TRBJ2-1	CASSQDPFFVAGGYSSYNEQFF	TGTGCCAGCAGCCAAGATCCCTTTTTTGTAGCGGGGGGGTATAGCTCCTACAATGAGCAGTTCTTC
many	TRBV6-1	.	TRBJ1-1	CASRYKNTEAFF	TGTGCCAGCAGGTACAAGAACACTGAAGCTTTCTTT
many	TRBV7-9	TRBD1	TRBJ2-7	CASSPGTDDPYEQYF	TGTGCCAGCAGCCCTGGGACAGATGATCCCTACGAGCAGTACTTC
.	TRBV15	TRBD1	TRBJ2-5	CATIKGTGGIQETQYF	TGTGCCACGATAAAAGGGACAGGGGGGATACAAGAGACCCAGTACTTC
many	TRBV20-1	.	TRBJ1-2	CSARSGGYTF	TGCAGTGCTAGGTCGGGGGGCTACACCTTC
many	TRBV30	TRBD2	TRBJ2-3	CATVGTTSTDTQYF	TGTGCCACAGTTGGGACTACTAGCACAGATACGCAGTATTTT
.	TRBV15	.	TRBJ1-5	CATSREESNQPQHF	TGTGCCACCAGCAGAGAAGAGAGCAATCAGCCCCAGCATTTT
.	TRBV4-1	.	TRBJ2-6	CASSQGRGLGTGANVLTF	TGCGCCAGCAGCCAAGGGCGCGGATTAGGTACTGGGGCCAACGTCCTGACTTTC
many	TRBV27	.	TRBJ1-1	CASIAGLNTEAFF	TGTGCCAGCATTGCAGGGTTGAACACTGAAGCTTTCTTT
.	TRBV6-1	TRBD1	TRBJ1-2	CASSAWWTGHYGYTF	TGTGCCAGCAGTGCCTGGTGGACAGGACACTATGGCTACACCTTC
many	TRBV5-1	.	TRBJ1-2	CASSQDQVNYGYTF	TGCGCCAGCAGCCAGGATCAGGTTAACTATGGCTACACCTTC
.	TRBV6-1	.	TRBJ2-4	CASNRYPGPGDIQYF	TGTGCCAGCAATCGTTACCCGGGACCCGGGGACATTCAGTACTTC
few	TRBV6-2/TRBV6-3	TRBD1	TRBJ1-5	CASSGQVEGNQPQHF	TGTGCCAGCAGTGGACAGGTGGAGGGCAATCAGCCCCAGCATTTT
few	TRBV10-3	.	TRBJ1-6	CAISESGRVGSPLHF	TGTGCCATCAGTGAGTCGGGGAGGGTGGGTTCACCCCTCCACTTT
.	TRBV20-1	.	TRBJ2-1	CSARDEGLGQFF	TGCAGTGCTAGAGATGAGGGGCTCGGACAGTTCTTC
.	TRBV4-1	.	TRBJ1-5	CASSQGWEPQHF	TGCGCCAGCAGCCAAGGTTGGGAGCCCCAGCATTTT
few	TRBV27	TRBD1	TRBJ1-2	CASSHRGLYGYTF	TGTGCCAGCAGTCACAGGGGGCTCTATGGCTACACCTTC
.	TRBV7-9	TRBD1	TRBJ1-2	CASSDRDRGPGYTF	TGTGCCAGCAGCGACCGGGACAGGGGTCCGGGCTACACCTTC
few	TRBV30	.	TRBJ1-2	CAWTPDNYGYTF	TGTGCCTGGACACCTGACAACTATGGCTACACCTTC